This TCR beta chain was sequenced in a study of blood T cell repertoires in COVID-19. Some clones are missing from TCRdb's copy, which holds only in-frame ones; the method was immunoSEQ multiplex PCR. The data show about 480,000 clones, 85% to 90% seen once. The CDR3 totals 17 residues. With 0 bases clipped from V and 4 bases from J, the junction kept 9 bases outside the gene matches. Germline-derived CDR1 and CDR2 are SGHVS and FNYEAQ. The sequence came from a woman in her thirties or forties who had recovered from COVID-19. The sample taken for sequencing was PBMCs or T cells enriched from blood (not recorded which). This chain joins TRBV7-6 and TRBJ2-1; 7 nucleotides line up with TRBD2. The CDR3, as DNA: TGTGCCAGCAGCTTAGCGCTAGGCGGGAGCTCTTACAATGAGCAGTTCTTC. Encoded protein: CASSLALGGSSYNEQFF.